A selection of T cell receptor beta chains follows, all from one sample in a study of blood T cell repertoires in COVID-19. The assay was immunoSEQ multiplex PCR, and TCRdb's table has in-frame clones only and misses some. The table lists fewer than 250,000 clones, 75% to 85% of them singletons. Specimen: peripheral blood. The source is a human donor in a cohort sampled during active COVID-19. Both conserved end residues are part of each CDR3.

v_call | cdr3_aa
TRBV2 | CASRQYRDEAFF
TRBV6-5 | CASNRQGEQFF
TRBV3-1/TRBV3-2 | CASSAEWVPNEKLFF
TRBV6-5 | CASIPGQGYNEQFF
TRBV9 | CASSVATGTDNEKLFF
TRBV7-6 | CASSIGGQVNQPQHF
TRBV30 | CAWSVQGVDTQYF
TRBV5-1 | CASSPGQPWETQYF
TRBV3-1/TRBV3-2 | CASSQAISGGEQYF
TRBV3-1/TRBV3-2 | CASSSRPGGGNEQFF
TRBV7-9 | CASSRGGEETQYF
TRBV5-4 | CATGREGATGELFF
TRBV6-5 | CASSLAGGSPYEQYF
TRBV20-1 | CSASRLAPSYEQYF
TRBV9 | CASSVRAGGELFF
TRBV5-1 | CASSKGDSYEQYF
TRBV9 | CASSVAPRTGSSGANVLTF
TRBV5-1 | CASSLTGGQETQYF
TRBV7-2 | CASSPNFGKGEYGYTF
TRBV7-3 | CASSSRGQETQYF
TRBV6-5 | CASSLLVNQPQHF
TRBV18 | CASSPLTGGAGNTIYF
TRBV5-1 | CASSLGGTADYGYTF
TRBV9 | CASSRGSQNTGELFF
TRBV11-2 | CASSLGRGGAGTEAFF
TRBV7-2 | CASSLGTGYYEQYF
TRBV9 | CASSATGFSGANVLTF
TRBV19 | CASSSSGATTGELFF
TRBV7-2 | CASSFTGTGVQPQHF